The T cell receptor (beta chain) described here comes from a study of regulatory T cells. Overall study findings and caveats: Regulatory T cells showed the strongest V-J pair restriction and V/J gene skewing among patient repertoires. Control CD8+ cells showed a nonsignificant trend toward higher Shannon entropy than patient CD8+ cells.

The CDR3 runs to 13 residues. Germline values: CDR1 MNHEY, CDR2 SVGAGI. Trimming took 5 bases from V and 5 from J; bases not matched to a gene: 5. Two CD3G-deficient patients had more severe autoimmunity; all had some. At testing, patients were 2 to 39 years old, with reduced naive and increased memory T-cell proportions. As regards this clone: Its antigen is as yet unknown.

Amplification used 52 TRBV primers and 13 TRBJ primers. Profiled with immunoSEQ multiplex PCR; TCRdb holds only in-frame clones, not every one. The table lists 15,000 or so clones, roughly 90% of them singletons. The sample consisted of CD8+ T cells sorted from blood. The J gene is TRBJ2-5, the V gene TRBV6-5, with TRBD1 identical over 7 bases. The clonotype comes from a person aged 18 to 29 with CD3G deficiency. The CDR3 DNA is TGTGCCAGCAGTAACACAGGGGCGGAGACCCAGTACTTC. Amino acids: CASSNTGAETQYF.